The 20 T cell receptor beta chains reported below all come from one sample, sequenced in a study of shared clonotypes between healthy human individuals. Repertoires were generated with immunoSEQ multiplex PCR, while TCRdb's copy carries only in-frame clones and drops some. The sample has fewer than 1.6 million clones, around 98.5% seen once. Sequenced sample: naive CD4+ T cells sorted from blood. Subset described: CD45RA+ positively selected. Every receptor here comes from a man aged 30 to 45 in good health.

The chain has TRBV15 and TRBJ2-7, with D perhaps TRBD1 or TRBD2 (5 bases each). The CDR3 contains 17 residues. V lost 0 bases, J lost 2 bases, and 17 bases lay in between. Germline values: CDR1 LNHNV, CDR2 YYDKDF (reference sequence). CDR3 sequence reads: CATSRDLGETYAYEQYF. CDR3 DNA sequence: TGTGCCACCAGCAGAGATCTGGGGGAAACCTACGCCTACGAGCAGTACTTC.

The CDR3 bases are TGTGCCAGTAGTAGGGGCCGGCAAGAGACCCAGTACTTC. Residues: CASSRGRQETQYF. The chain links TRBV19 to TRBJ2-5; D possibly corresponds to TRBD1 (5 bases). CDR3 size: 13 residues. The V and J ends lost 4 bases and 2 bases respectively, with 8 bases between them. Per the germline V gene, CDR1 is LNHDA and CDR2 is SQIVND (reference sequence).

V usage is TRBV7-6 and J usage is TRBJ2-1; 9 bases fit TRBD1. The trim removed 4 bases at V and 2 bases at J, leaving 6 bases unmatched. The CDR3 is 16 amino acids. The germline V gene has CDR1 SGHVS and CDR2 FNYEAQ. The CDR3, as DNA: TGTGCCAGCAGCTCGACAGGGGGGAACACCTACAATGAGCAGTTCTTC. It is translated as CASSSTGGNTYNEQFF.

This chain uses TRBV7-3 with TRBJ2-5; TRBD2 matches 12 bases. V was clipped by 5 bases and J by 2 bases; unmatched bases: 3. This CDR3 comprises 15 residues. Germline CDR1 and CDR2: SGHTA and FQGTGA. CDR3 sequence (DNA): TGTGCCAGCAGCGAGGGGACTAGCGGGCAAGAGACCCAGTACTTC. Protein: CASSEGTSGQETQYF. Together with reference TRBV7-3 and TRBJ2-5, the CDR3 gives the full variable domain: GAGVSQTPSNKVTEKGKYVELRCDPISGHTALYWYRQSLGQGPEFLIYFQGTGAADDSGLPNDRFFAVRPEGSVSTLKIQRTERGDSAVYLCASSEGTSGQETQYFGPGTRLLVL.

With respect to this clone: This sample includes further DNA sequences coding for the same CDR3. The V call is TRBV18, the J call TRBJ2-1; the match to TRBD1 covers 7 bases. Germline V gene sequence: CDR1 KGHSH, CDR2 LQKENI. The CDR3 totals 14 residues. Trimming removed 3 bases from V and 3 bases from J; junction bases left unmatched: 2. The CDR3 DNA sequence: TGTGCCAGCTCACCGGGACAGCACTACAATGAGCAGTTCTTC. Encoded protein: CASSPGQHYNEQFF.

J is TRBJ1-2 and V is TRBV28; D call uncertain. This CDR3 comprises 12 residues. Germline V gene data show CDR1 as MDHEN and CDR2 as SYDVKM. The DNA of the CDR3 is TGTGCACTAGGTGGGCCGAACTATGGCTACACCTTC. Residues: CALGGPNYGYTF.

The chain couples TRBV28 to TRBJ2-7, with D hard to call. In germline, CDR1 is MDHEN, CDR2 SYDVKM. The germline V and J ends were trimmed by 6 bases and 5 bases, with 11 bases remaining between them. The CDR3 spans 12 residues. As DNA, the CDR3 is TGTGCCAGCAGCCGACTTTACCACGAGCAGTACTTC. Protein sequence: CASSRLYHEQYF.

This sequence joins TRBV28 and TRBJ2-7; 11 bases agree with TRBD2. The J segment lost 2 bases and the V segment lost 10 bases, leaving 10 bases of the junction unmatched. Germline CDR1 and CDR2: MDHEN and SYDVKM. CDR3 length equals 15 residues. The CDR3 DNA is TGTGCCACGGCCGGGGGTAGCGGGAGGGCCTACGAGCAGTACTTC. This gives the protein CATAGGSGRAYEQYF.

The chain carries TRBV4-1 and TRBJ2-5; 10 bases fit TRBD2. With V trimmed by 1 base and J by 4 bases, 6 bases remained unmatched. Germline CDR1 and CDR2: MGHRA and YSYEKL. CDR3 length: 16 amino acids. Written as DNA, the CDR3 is TGCGCCAGCAGCCAAGGAAGCGGGAGGGCCCTAGAGACCCAGTACTTC. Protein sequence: CASSQGSGRALETQYF.

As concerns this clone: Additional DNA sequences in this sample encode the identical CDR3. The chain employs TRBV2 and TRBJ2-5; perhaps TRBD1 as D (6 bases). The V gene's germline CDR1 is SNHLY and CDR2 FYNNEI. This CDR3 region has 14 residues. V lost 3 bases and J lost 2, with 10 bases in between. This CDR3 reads CASSELTGQETQYF. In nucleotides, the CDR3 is TGTGCCAGCAGTGAGCTGACAGGTCAAGAGACCCAGTACTTC.

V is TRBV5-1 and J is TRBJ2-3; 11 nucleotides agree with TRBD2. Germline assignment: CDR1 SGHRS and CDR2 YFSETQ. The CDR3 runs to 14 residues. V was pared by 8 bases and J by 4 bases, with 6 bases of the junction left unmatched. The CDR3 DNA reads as TGCGCCAGTTTTAGCGGGAGGGCCCCAGATACGCAGTATTTT. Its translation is CASFSGRAPDTQYF.

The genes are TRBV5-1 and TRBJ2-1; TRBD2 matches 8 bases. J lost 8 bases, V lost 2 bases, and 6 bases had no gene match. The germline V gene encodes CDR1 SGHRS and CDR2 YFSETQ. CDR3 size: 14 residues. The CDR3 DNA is TGCGCCAGCAGCTTCAGTGCGGGGGGTCATGAGCAGTTCTTC. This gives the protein CASSFSAGGHEQFF.

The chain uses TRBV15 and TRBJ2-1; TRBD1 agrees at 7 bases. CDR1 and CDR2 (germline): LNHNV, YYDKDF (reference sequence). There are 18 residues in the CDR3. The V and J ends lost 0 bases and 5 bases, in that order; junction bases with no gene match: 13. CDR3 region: CATSRDRQQGVLDNEQFF. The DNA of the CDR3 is TGTGCCACCAGCAGAGATCGTCAGCAGGGGGTATTAGACAATGAGCAGTTCTTC. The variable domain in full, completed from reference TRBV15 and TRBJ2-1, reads DAMVIQNPRYQVTQFGKPVTLSCSQTLNHNVMYWYQQKSSQAPKLLFHYYDKDFNNEADTPDNFQSRRPNTSFCFLDIRSPGLGDTAMYLCATSRDRQQGVLDNEQFFGPGTRLTVL.

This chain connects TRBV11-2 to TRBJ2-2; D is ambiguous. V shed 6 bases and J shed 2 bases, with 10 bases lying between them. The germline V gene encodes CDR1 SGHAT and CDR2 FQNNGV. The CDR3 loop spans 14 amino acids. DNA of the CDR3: TGTGCCAGCAGGCCGACGGCAAACACCGGGGAGCTGTTTTTT. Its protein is CASRPTANTGELFF. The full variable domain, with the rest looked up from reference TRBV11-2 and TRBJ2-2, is EAGVAQSPRYKIIEKRQSVAFWCNPISGHATLYWYQQILGQGPKLLIQFQNNGVVDDSQLPKDRFSAERLKGVDSTLKIQPAKLEDSAVYLCASRPTANTGELFFGEGSRLTVL.

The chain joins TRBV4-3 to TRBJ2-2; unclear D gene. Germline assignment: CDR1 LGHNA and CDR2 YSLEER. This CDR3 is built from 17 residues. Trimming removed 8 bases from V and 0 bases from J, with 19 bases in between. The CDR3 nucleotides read TGCGCCAGCCGAAACGACCCCGACGCCGCGAACACCGGGGAGCTGTTTTTT. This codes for CASRNDPDAANTGELFF.

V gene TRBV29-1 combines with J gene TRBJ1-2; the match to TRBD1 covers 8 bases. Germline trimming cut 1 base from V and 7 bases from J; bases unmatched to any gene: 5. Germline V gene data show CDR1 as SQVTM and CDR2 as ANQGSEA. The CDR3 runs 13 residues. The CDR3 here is CSVEGQGISGYTF. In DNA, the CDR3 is TGCAGCGTTGAAGGACAGGGGATCTCTGGCTACACCTTC.

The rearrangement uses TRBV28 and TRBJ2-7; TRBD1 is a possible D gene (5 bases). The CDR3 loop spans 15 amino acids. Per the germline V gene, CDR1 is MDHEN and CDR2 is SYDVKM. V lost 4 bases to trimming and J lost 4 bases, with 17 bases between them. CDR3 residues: CASSSQGVVQYEQYF. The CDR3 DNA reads TGTGCCAGCAGTTCGCAGGGCGTGGTGCAGTACGAGCAGTACTTC.

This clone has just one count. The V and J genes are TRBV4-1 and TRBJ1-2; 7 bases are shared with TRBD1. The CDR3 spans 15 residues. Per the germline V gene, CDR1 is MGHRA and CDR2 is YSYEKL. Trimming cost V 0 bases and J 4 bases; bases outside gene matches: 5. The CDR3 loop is CASSQDGQGGYGYTF. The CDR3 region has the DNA TGCGCCAGCAGCCAAGATGGGCAGGGGGGCTATGGCTACACCTTC.

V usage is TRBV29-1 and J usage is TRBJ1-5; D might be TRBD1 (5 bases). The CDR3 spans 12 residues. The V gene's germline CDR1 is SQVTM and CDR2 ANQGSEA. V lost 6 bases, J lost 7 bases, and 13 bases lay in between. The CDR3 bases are TGCAGCGTGGGGTGGGGCGGCCAGCCCCAGCATTTT. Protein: CSVGWGGQPQHF. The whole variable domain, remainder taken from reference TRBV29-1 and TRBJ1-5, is SAVISQKPSRDICQRGTSLTIQCQVDSQVTMMFWYRQQPGQSLTLIATANQGSEATYESGFVIDKFPISRPNLTFSTLTVSNMSPEDSSIYLCSVGWGGQPQHFGDGTRLSIL.

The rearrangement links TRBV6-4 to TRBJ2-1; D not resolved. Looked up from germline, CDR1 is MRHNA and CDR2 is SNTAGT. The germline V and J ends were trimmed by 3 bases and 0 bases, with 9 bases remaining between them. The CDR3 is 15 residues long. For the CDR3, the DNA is TGTGCCAGCAGTGAACAGTCGAGCTCCTACAATGAGCAGTTCTTC. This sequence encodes CASSEQSSSYNEQFF.